What follows describes a single T cell receptor (beta chain). Its matching antigen is unknown. The data belong to a study of OX40 agonist ivuxolimab in advanced cancers. About the study: Of mixed ages from about 23 to 79 and averaging around 60 years, the group was over 80% male. Prior checkpoint blockade (anti-PD-1, anti-PD-L1 or anti-CTLA-4) was permitted; approximately 40% had it. Study findings and constraints: In the expanded peripheral T cells, antigen specificity was never determined.

The CDR3 spans 16 residues. With 3 bases removed from V and 3 bases from J, the gap between germline ends came to 14 bases. Germline CDR1 and CDR2: KGHSH and LQKENI. Repertoires were generated with immunoSEQ multiplex PCR, while TCRdb's copy carries only in-frame clones and drops some. The top ten hold approximately 2% of the sample, which has under 80,000 clones, approximately 84% seen once. J is TRBJ2-2 and V is TRBV18, with TRBD1 as a possible D gene (5 bases). The clonotype comes from an adult with an advanced solid tumor such as melanoma, head and neck, liver or kidney cancer. The material was CD4+ or CD8+ T cells sorted from blood, obtained in a trial of the OX40 agonist ivuxolimab. CDR3 coding DNA: TGTGCCAGCTCACCCCGACAGACCGTTGACACCGGGGAGCTGTTTTTT. Protein: CASSPRQTVDTGELFF.